This entry lists 14 T cell receptor beta chains sequenced from one sample in a study of cytomegalovirus exposure and HLA in healthy donors. Use of 60 Vbeta and 13 Jbeta primers characterized the PCR. The data were produced by immunoSEQ multiplex PCR, yet TCRdb's version contains in-frame clones alone and is incomplete. The sample has 150,000 to 250,000 clones, 79% seen once. Source material: PBMCs. Receptors were obtained from a woman younger than 45 in good health and CMV-seropositive.

This clone was seen once. The gene calls are TRBV15 and TRBJ2-1; TRBD2 agrees at 8 bases. Trimming took 0 bases from V and 8 from J; bases not matched to a gene: 9. Germline CDR1 LNHNV, CDR2 YYDKDF (reference sequence). This CDR3 has 16 amino acids. Here the CDR3 reads CATSRDPAGAVDEQFF. The CDR3 bases are TGTGCCACCAGCAGAGATCCAGCGGGAGCGGTCGATGAGCAGTTCTTC.

The genes are TRBV6-6 and TRBJ1-1; tentative D call: TRBD1 (5 bases). The V and J ends lost 7 bases and 8 bases respectively, with 11 bases between them. The CDR3 length is 11 residues. The germline V gene has CDR1 MNHNY and CDR2 SVGAGI (reference sequence). The CDR3 nucleotides read TGTGCCAGCAAACAGGACATCGAAGCTTTCTTT. Residues: CASKQDIEAFF.

The chain uses TRBV9 and TRBJ1-4; D uncertain. Germline assignment: CDR1 SGDLS and CDR2 YYNGEE. Trimming shortened V by 0 bases and J by 3 bases, and 9 bases separated the two germline ends. The CDR3 sequence is 15 residues long. The CDR3 region is CASSVGVIANEKLFF. CDR3 nucleotide sequence: TGTGCCAGCAGCGTAGGAGTGATAGCTAATGAAAAACTGTTTTTT.

This clone has only one observation. This chain links TRBV4-1 with TRBJ1-2; TRBD1 is a possible D gene (6 bases). This CDR3 is 15 amino acids long. Trimming removed 0 bases at V and 4 bases at J, with 12 bases between. The germline gives CDR1 MGHRA, CDR2 YSYEKL. The CDR3 nucleotides are TGCGCCAGCAGCCAAGACCCTGGACAGCCCTATGGCTACACCTTC. Translation: CASSQDPGQPYGYTF.

The chain combines TRBV30 with TRBJ1-1; 8 nucleotides match TRBD1. Per germline, CDR1 GTSNPN and CDR2 SVGIG (reference sequence). The V and J ends lost 4 bases and 2 bases, in that order; junction bases with no gene match: 9. The length of the CDR3 is 15 residues. CDR3 sequence (DNA): TGTGCCTGGATCTTGCTGGGACAGGCTAACACTGAAGCTTTCTTT. Amino acid sequence: CAWILLGQANTEAFF.

This clone was seen once. The chain employs TRBV6-1 and TRBJ1-2, with a possible D match to TRBD1 (5 bases). Germline loops: CDR1 MNHNS, CDR2 SASEGT. The CDR3 is 12 residues long. V was shortened by 6 bases and J by 5 bases, with 10 bases between the two germline ends. In nucleotides, the CDR3 is TGTGCCAGCAGACAGGCGGAGTATGGCTACACCTTC. Its protein product is CASRQAEYGYTF.

This sequence joins TRBV11-2 and TRBJ2-5, with 8 nucleotides matching TRBD1. Germline V CDR1 and CDR2: SGHAT, FQNNGV. V dropped 5 bases and J dropped 5; count of bases not matched to a gene: 10. The CDR3 consists of 15 residues. In DNA, the CDR3 is TGTGCCAGCAGCCCGCGGACAGGGAGTCGCGAGACCCAGTACTTC. Translation gives CASSPRTGSRETQYF.

The chain combines TRBV10-2 with TRBJ2-1; D is perhaps TRBD1 (6 bases). V was trimmed by 7 bases and J by 1 base, leaving 20 bases between them. The CDR3 spans 17 residues. Germline V lookup: CDR1 WSHSY, CDR2 SAAADI. The CDR3 nucleotides read TGCGCCAGCACTCCCGAGGGGGAAAAACATTCCTACAATGAGCAGTTCTTC. It specifies CASTPEGEKHSYNEQFF.

The J gene is TRBJ2-7, the V gene TRBV11-2; possible D gene TRBD2, 6 bases. CDR1 is SGHAT and CDR2 is FQNNGV in the germline V gene. The CDR3 has 19 amino acids. Deletions cut 2 bases from V and 2 bases from J, with 25 bases between. CDR3: CASSLHQTWRERDAYEQYF. The CDR3 DNA follows: TGTGCCAGCAGCTTACATCAAACGTGGCGGGAAAGGGATGCCTACGAGCAGTACTTC.

V is TRBV9 and J is TRBJ1-4; tentative D call: TRBD1 (6 bases). The CDR3 contains 13 residues. The germline V gene has CDR1 SGDLS and CDR2 YYNGEE. Trimming took off 0 bases at V and 8 bases at J, with 8 bases between the two ends. The CDR3 loop is CASSVGDREKLFF. The DNA of the CDR3 is TGTGCCAGCAGCGTAGGCGACAGGGAAAAACTGTTTTTT.

A few counts support this clone. This chain joins TRBV10-3 and TRBJ1-4; D gene uncertain. This CDR3 spans 13 amino acids. The V end lost 3 bases, the J end lost 14 bases, and 16 bases lay between the germline ends. CDR1 and CDR2 (germline): ENHRY, SYGVKD. CDR3: CAISDGVGKSLFF. The CDR3 nucleotides read TGTGCCATCAGTGACGGGGTGGGGAAGTCCCTGTTTTTT.

The rearrangement uses TRBV9 and TRBJ2-3; D call uncertain. V was clipped by 4 bases and J by 4 bases, with 13 bases between them. CDR1 and CDR2 from the germline V gene are SGDLS and YYNGEE. This CDR3 is 14 amino acids long. CDR3: CASSPLTTADTQYF. Here the CDR3 DNA reads TGTGCCAGCAGCCCCCTAACTACCGCAGATACGCAGTATTTT.

The chain recombines TRBV4-3 with TRBJ1-5; D ambiguous. Trimming left V 0 bases short and J 0 bases short, with 9 bases between. The germline CDR1 and CDR2 sequences are LGHNA and YSLEER. CDR3 length equals 16 residues. This CDR3 reads CASSQDWLNSNQPQHF. The CDR3 bases are TGCGCCAGCAGCCAAGACTGGCTCAATAGCAATCAGCCCCAGCATTTT.

In its sample, this clone was seen a few times. This chain connects TRBV6-6 to TRBJ1-4, with a tentative D call TRBD1 (5 bases). The germline V gene encodes CDR1 MNHNY and CDR2 SVGAGI (reference sequence). The V gene lost 2 bases and the J gene lost 5 bases, with 12 bases spanning the gap. The CDR3 has 15 residues. CDR3 nucleotide sequence: TGTGCCAGCAGTTACAGGGGCCATAACAATGAAAAACTGTTTTTT. This codes for CASSYRGHNNEKLFF.